This is a list of T cell receptor beta chains from one sample in a study of Ad26.COV2.S vaccination and SARS-CoV-2 variants. TCRdb's copy holds only in-frame clones and misses some; the assay was immunoSEQ multiplex PCR. Here the sample spans 320,000 or so clones, 85% to 90% being singletons. Sequencing used peripheral blood, obtained in a trial of Ad26.COV2.S vaccine versus placebo. Receptors were obtained from a person between 18 and 60 years old who received the Ad26.COV2.S COVID-19 vaccine or a placebo. The CDR3 runs from the conserved cysteine through the conserved F or W. A D gene is named only where the DNA matches it firmly. The listing skips clone size in some rows; elsewhere it reads once, few, many or a size class.

CDR3,DNA,D,V,size,J
CASRTGMPDTQYF,TGTGCCAGCAGAACAGGGATGCCAGATACGCAGTATTTT,NA,TRBV6-5,NA,TRBJ2-3
CASSTTGGANYGYTF,TGTGCCAGCAGTACTACAGGGGGAGCTAACTATGGCTACACCTTC,TRBD1,TRBV27,NA,TRBJ1-2
CASSQYFSPLHF,TGTGCCAGCAGCCAATACTTTTCACCCCTCCACTTT,NA,TRBV3-1/TRBV3-2,NA,TRBJ1-6
CASRDKTNYGYTF,TGTGCCAGCCGGGACAAAACTAACTATGGCTACACCTTC,NA,TRBV7-2,NA,TRBJ1-2
CASSYSAGRTYNEQFF,TGTGCCAGCAGTTACTCGGCAGGGCGAACCTACAATGAGCAGTTCTTC,NA,TRBV6-6,once,TRBJ2-1
CAWSSLTGQVLDTQYF,TGTGCCTGGAGTTCCTTGACAGGTCAGGTATTAGATACGCAGTATTTT,NA,TRBV30,NA,TRBJ2-3
CSVETGTDTQYF,TGCAGCGTTGAAACCGGCACAGATACGCAGTATTTT,NA,TRBV29-1,NA,TRBJ2-3
CASSPPGGNEQFF,TGTGCCAGCTCACCTCCGGGGGGCAATGAGCAGTTCTTC,TRBD2,TRBV18,NA,TRBJ2-1
CASSLGGWGLYEQYF,TGTGCCAGCAGCTTAGGAGGTTGGGGCCTCTACGAGCAGTACTTC,NA,TRBV7-2,NA,TRBJ2-7
CASSYGTDEKLFF,TGTGCCAGCAGTTACGGGACAGATGAAAAACTGTTTTTT,TRBD1,TRBV6-5,NA,TRBJ1-4
CASSWEGQPPQHF,TGTGCCAGCAGCTGGGAGGGACAGCCGCCCCAGCATTTT,TRBD1,TRBV5-4,NA,TRBJ1-5
CASSQRAGVYDEQYF,TGTGCCAGCAGCCAACGGGCTGGAGTTTACGACGAGCAGTACTTC,NA,TRBV3-1/TRBV3-2,NA,TRBJ2-7
CASSLQGAGNEQFF,TGTGCCAGCAGCTTACAGGGGGCCGGAAATGAGCAGTTCTTC,TRBD1,TRBV7-9,NA,TRBJ2-1
CASSLGQGGTEAFF,TGCGCCAGCAGCCTGGGACAGGGCGGCACTGAAGCTTTCTTT,TRBD1,TRBV5-1,NA,TRBJ1-1
CASSLGGAGAFF,TGTGCCAGCAGTCTGGGGGGAGCGGGGGCTTTCTTT,NA,TRBV11-3,few,TRBJ1-1
CASKQGNYGYTF,TGCGCCAGCAAACAGGGTAACTATGGCTACACCTTC,NA,TRBV5-1,NA,TRBJ1-2
CASSLPGRGFMNTEAFF,TGTGCCAGCAGCCTACCGGGACGGGGATTTATGAACACTGAAGCTTTCTTT,NA,TRBV5-4,NA,TRBJ1-1
CASSPLTGLNTGELFF,TGTGCCAGCTCACCGCTGACGGGCTTAAACACCGGGGAGCTGTTTTTT,NA,TRBV18,NA,TRBJ2-2
CASSTPPPYPEAFF,TGTGCCAGCAGCACCCCACCACCCTACCCTGAAGCTTTCTTT,NA,TRBV3-1/TRBV3-2,NA,TRBJ1-1
CASSRWGDRKNTGELFF,TGCGCCAGCAGCCGGTGGGGGGACAGGAAGAACACCGGGGAGCTGTTTTTT,TRBD1,TRBV4-3,NA,TRBJ2-2
CSVEDANTQYF,TGCAGCGTTGAAGACGCGAATACGCAGTATTTT,NA,TRBV29-1,NA,TRBJ2-3
CASSSPARGRYTEAFF,TGTGCCAGCAGTTCCCCGGCTAGGGGTAGGTACACTGAAGCTTTCTTT,NA,TRBV6-5,once,TRBJ1-1
CSASPGARIQPQHF,TGCAGTGCTAGTCCGGGGGCGCGCATCCAGCCCCAGCATTTT,NA,TRBV20-1,NA,TRBJ1-5
CASSQRTAKVWYNEQFF,TGCGCCAGCAGCCAAAGGACAGCGAAGGTATGGTACAATGAGCAGTTCTTC,NA,TRBV4-1,once,TRBJ2-1
CASSDHGFDQPQHF,TGTGCCAGCAGTGACCATGGGTTCGATCAGCCCCAGCATTTT,NA,TRBV6-1,NA,TRBJ1-5
CASSERRFQETQYF,TGCGCCAGCAGTGAGCGGAGGTTCCAAGAGACCCAGTACTTC,NA,TRBV10-1,NA,TRBJ2-5
CASSMGDAPNYGYTF,TGTGCCAGTAGTATGGGGGACGCGCCTAACTATGGCTACACCTTC,NA,TRBV19,NA,TRBJ1-2
CATSDSFFDTQYF,TGTGCCACCAGTGATAGCTTCTTCGATACGCAGTATTTT,NA,TRBV24-1,NA,TRBJ2-3
CASSYFTGELFF,TGTGCCAGCAGTTACTTCACCGGGGAGCTGTTTTTT,NA,TRBV12-3/TRBV12-4,NA,TRBJ2-2